A single sample is the source of the 29 T cell receptor beta chains below, sequenced in a study of blood T cell repertoires in COVID-19. Some clones are missing from TCRdb's copy, which holds only in-frame ones; the method was immunoSEQ multiplex PCR. The sample has fewer than 50,000 clones; more than 70% are singletons. The specimen was peripheral blood. Receptors were obtained from a woman at least 80 years old with active or convalescent COVID-19.

This rearrangement joins TRBV30 to TRBJ2-5, with 7 nucleotides matching TRBD2. Germline V gene sequence: CDR1 GTSNPN, CDR2 SVGIG (reference sequence). Germline trimming cut 5 bases from V and 5 bases from J; bases unmatched to any gene: 8. This CDR3 has 13 residues. The CDR3 nucleotides are TGTGCCTGGGGGAGACTAGCTGGGGAGACCCAGTACTTC. Its translation is CAWGRLAGETQYF.

V usage is TRBV30 and J usage is TRBJ2-2; TRBD2 is a possible D gene (6 bases). CDR3 size: 15 residues. Trimming took 8 bases from V and 2 from J, leaving 18 bases between them. Germline V gene lookup returns CDR1 GTSNPN and CDR2 SVGIG (reference sequence). CDR3 bases: TGTGCCGGAGATTCGGGACTCTATAACACCGGGGAGCTGTTTTTT. Translating gives CAGDSGLYNTGELFF.

J is TRBJ1-1 and V is TRBV5-4; D uncertain. Trimming pared 0 bases from V and 0 bases from J, leaving 12 bases between. This CDR3 has 16 residues. CDR1 and CDR2 from the germline V gene are SGHNT and YYREEE (reference sequence). CDR3 in DNA: TGTGCCAGCAGCTTGGGGGAGGGTCGGGTGAACACTGAAGCTTTCTTT. Translated: CASSLGEGRVNTEAFF. Based on the CDR3 plus reference TRBV5-4 and TRBJ1-1, the full variable domain is ETGVTQSPTHLIKTRGQQVTLRCSSQSGHNTVSWYQQALGQGPQFIFQYYREEENGRGNFPPRFSGLQFPNYSSELNVNALELDDSALYLCASSLGEGRVNTEAFFGQGTRLTVV.

The chain combines TRBV10-2 with TRBJ2-1; 11 nucleotides align to TRBD2. The CDR3 totals 14 residues. Trimming cost V 6 bases and J 9 bases; bases outside gene matches: 7. CDR1 and CDR2 from the germline V gene are WSHSY and SAAADI. The CDR3 region is CASRPGTSGSEQFF. In nucleotides, the CDR3 is TGCGCCAGCAGGCCCGGGACTAGCGGTAGTGAGCAGTTCTTC.

The chain uses TRBV7-9 and TRBJ1-2; D is possibly TRBD1 (5 bases). Trimming shortened V by 5 bases and J by 0 bases, and 13 bases separated the two germline ends. Germline loops: CDR1 SEHNR, CDR2 FQNEAQ (reference sequence). The CDR3 loop spans 15 amino acids. The CDR3 sequence is CASSAKQVTNYGYTF. The CDR3 nucleotides are TGTGCCAGCAGCGCAAAACAGGTTACTAACTATGGCTACACCTTC.

CDR3 residues: CASSLSGIYEQYF. CDR3 nucleotide sequence: TGTGCCAGCAGCCTTAGCGGGATCTACGAGCAGTACTTC. The V gene is TRBV3-1 (or the pseudogene TRBV3-2), the J gene TRBJ2-7; 8 nucleotides agree with TRBD2. From germline, CDR1 is LGHDT and CDR2 YNNKEL (reference sequence). This CDR3 region has 13 residues. The junction had 2 bases not matched to a gene; V was cut back by 4 bases and J by 3 bases.

J is TRBJ1-6 and V is TRBV30; 7 positions match TRBD1. Trimming cost V 5 bases and J 3 bases; bases outside gene matches: 7. Germline V gives CDR1 GTSNPN, CDR2 SVGIG (reference sequence). The CDR3 is 15 residues long. The CDR3 protein is CAWGGQRGYNSPLHF. Here the CDR3 DNA reads TGTGCCTGGGGGGGACAGCGAGGCTATAATTCACCCCTCCACTTT. The entire variable domain, with the rest obtained from reference TRBV30 and TRBJ1-6, is as follows: SQTIHQWPATLVQPVGSPLSLECTVEGTSNPNLYWYRQAAGRGLQLLFYSVGIGQISSEVPQNLSASRPQDRQFILSSKKLLLSDSGFYLCAWGGQRGYNSPLHFGNGTRLTVT.

V gene TRBV2 combines with J gene TRBJ1-3; D gene unclear. The CDR3 sequence is 12 residues long. Trimming took off 10 bases at V and 0 bases at J, with 7 bases between the two ends. Germline assignment: CDR1 SNHLY and CDR2 FYNNEI. This CDR3 reads CAMRDSGNTIYF. CDR3 nucleotides: TGTGCCATGCGAGACTCTGGAAACACCATATATTTT. The full variable domain, completed using reference TRBV2 and TRBJ1-3, is EPEVTQTPSHQVTQMGQEVILRCVPISNHLYFYWYRQILGQKVEFLVSFYNNEISEKSEIFDDQFSVERPDGSNFTLKIRSTKLEDSAMYFCAMRDSGNTIYFGEGSWLTVV.

This clone appeared a single time. The CDR3 sequence is CASSPLGDPNTGELFF. The CDR3, as DNA: TGTGCCAGCTCACCGCTAGGCGACCCGAACACCGGGGAGCTGTTTTTT. The rearrangement uses TRBV18 and TRBJ2-2; D gene uncertain. V shed 3 bases and J shed 0 bases, with 11 bases lying between them. This CDR3 region has 16 residues. Germline values: CDR1 KGHSH, CDR2 LQKENI.

The genes are TRBV9 and TRBJ2-5; tentatively, D is TRBD1 (5 bases). Germline V lookup: CDR1 SGDLS, CDR2 YYNGEE. Trimming removed 2 bases from V and 5 bases from J, with 10 bases in between. The CDR3 is 13 residues long. The CDR3 DNA sequence: TGTGCCAGCAGCGTGGCCTCAGGGGAGACCCAGTACTTC. Its translation is CASSVASGETQYF.

The rearrangement links TRBV19 to TRBJ1-5; D not certain. This CDR3 has 15 residues. Germline assignment: CDR1 LNHDA and CDR2 SQIVND (reference sequence). Trimming shortened V by 7 bases and J by 1 base, and 14 bases separated the two germline ends. CDR3 in DNA: TGTGCCAGTAATCAACACGTCCGAAGCAATCAGCCCCAGCATTTT. This gives the protein CASNQHVRSNQPQHF.

Here the CDR3 DNA reads TGTGCCAGCAGCGATAACCCCAGGGGGTATGGTGAAAAACTGTTTTTT. This translates into CASSDNPRGYGEKLFF. This chain joins TRBV9 and TRBJ1-4; 7 nucleotides agree with TRBD1. The CDR3 has 16 residues. Trimming cost V 3 bases and J 7 bases; bases outside gene matches: 12. Germline V lookup: CDR1 SGDLS, CDR2 YYNGEE.

The sample holds a few counts of this clone. This sequence joins TRBV28 and TRBJ2-5, with TRBD2 as a possible D gene (6 bases). The CDR3 length is 17 residues. CDR1 is MDHEN, CDR2 SYDVKM, per germline. Between the trimmed V and J ends, which lost 5 bases and 9 bases, there was a span of 28 bases. The CDR3 DNA sequence: TGTGCCAGCAGTCGACCTGCGCCGGAGGGCGGGTATACTCCCCAGTACTTC. It translates to CASSRPAPEGGYTPQYF.

This chain joins TRBV18 and TRBJ1-5, with 11 bases aligning to TRBD1. The CDR3 is 16 residues long. J gave up 7 bases and V 3 bases, and 8 bases lay outside the gene matches. Per the germline V gene, CDR1 is KGHSH and CDR2 is LQKENI. The CDR3 nucleotides read TGTGCCAGCTCACCTTCGGACAGGGGGCAAGGGCAGCCCCAGCATTTT. Translated: CASSPSDRGQGQPQHF. Full variable domain (remainder filled in from reference TRBV18 and TRBJ1-5): NAGVMQNPRHLVRRRGQEARLRCSPMKGHSHVYWYRQLPEEGLKFMVYLQKENIIDESGMPKERFSAEFPKEGPSILRIQQVVRGDSAAYFCASSPSDRGQGQPQHFGDGTRLSIL.

The CDR3 protein is CASSLIGGFEGYTF. Here the CDR3 DNA reads TGTGCCAGCAGCTTGATCGGGGGTTTTGAGGGCTACACCTTC. The chain has TRBV14 and TRBJ1-2, with D possibly matching TRBD1 (5 bases). Germline lookup yields CDR1 SGHDN and CDR2 FVKESK. The CDR3 covers 14 residues. Trimming left V 5 bases short and J 8 bases short, with 18 bases between.

This clone has just one count. Sequence at one end of the junction differs from germline and may be a read error. V usage is TRBV2 and J usage is TRBJ2-3; 7 bases map to TRBD2. The germline gives CDR1 SNHLY, CDR2 FYNNEI. This CDR3 has 11 amino acids. The CDR3 here is CASTMWEGFGF. The CDR3 region has the DNA TGTGCCAGCACGATGTGGGAGGGCTTTGGTTTT. Combining the CDR3 with reference TRBV2 and TRBJ2-3 gives the whole variable domain EPEVTQTPSHQVTQMGQEVILRCVPISNHLYFYWYRQILGQKVEFLVSFYNNEISEKSEIFDDQFSVERPDGSNFTLKIRSTKLEDSAMYFCASTMWEGFGFGPGTRLTVL.

This clone is deemed medium-sized. The V call is TRBV14, the J call TRBJ1-5; D is unclear. There are 13 residues in the CDR3. Germline CDR1 and CDR2: SGHDN and FVKESK. V was pared by 2 bases and J by 4 bases, with 6 bases between. As DNA, the CDR3 is TGTGCCAGCAGCCAACAGGTTAATCAGCCCCAGCATTTT. It translates to CASSQQVNQPQHF.

This clone was seen a handful of times. This rearrangement joins TRBV20-1 to TRBJ1-5; D remains ambiguous. The germline V and J ends were trimmed by 5 bases and 6 bases, with 5 bases remaining between them. The CDR3 spans 10 residues. Germline CDR1 is DFQATT and CDR2 is SNEGSKA (reference sequence). The CDR3 reads CSASSQPQHF. CDR3 nucleotide sequence: TGCAGTGCTTCTAGTCAGCCCCAGCATTTT.

The chain recombines TRBV5-3 with TRBJ2-7, with D perhaps TRBD1 (6 bases). TRBV5-3 is assigned to the ORF class and has an uncertain function. This CDR3 region has 12 residues. V was shortened by 3 bases and J by 4 bases, with 8 bases between the two germline ends. The CDR3 region has the DNA TGTGCCAGAAGCTCTACAGGGTACGAGCAGTACTTC. This gives the protein CARSSTGYEQYF.

The V gene is TRBV28, the J gene TRBJ2-7; TRBD2 might be the D (6 bases). V was trimmed by 10 bases and J by 3 bases, leaving 13 bases between them. Germline lookup yields CDR1 MDHEN and CDR2 SYDVKM. This CDR3 has 12 residues. CDR3 protein: CATTSYVYEQYF. DNA of the CDR3: TGTGCCACAACTAGCTACGTCTACGAGCAGTACTTC.

V gene TRBV5-4 combines with J gene TRBJ2-3; TRBD2 matches 8 bases. J was trimmed by 6 bases and V by 1 base; bases with no gene match: 4. Germline CDR1 is SGHNT and CDR2 is YYREEE (reference sequence). This CDR3 is 14 amino acids long. In nucleotides, the CDR3 is TGTGCCAGCAGCTTGAGTGGCGGGAGGGATACGCAGTATTTT. As protein: CASSLSGGRDTQYF.

In DNA, the CDR3 is TGCGCCAGCAGTGGACCCTCGGGAAAGACTAGGGCCTACGAGCAGTACTTC. Residues: CASSGPSGKTRAYEQYF. The chain is built from TRBV10-2 and TRBJ2-7; tentative D call: TRBD2 (6 bases). The CDR3 totals 17 residues. Germline assignment: CDR1 WSHSY and CDR2 SAAADI. Trimming left V 4 bases short and J 2 bases short, with 21 bases between.

The chain combines TRBV5-1 with TRBJ1-1, with a weak D call TRBD1 (5 bases). Germline V gene data show CDR1 as SGHRS and CDR2 as YFSETQ. This CDR3 contains 14 residues. The germline V and J ends were trimmed by 0 bases and 4 bases, with 10 bases remaining between them. Here the CDR3 reads CASSLDSGATEAFF. The DNA for the CDR3 is TGCGCCAGCAGCTTGGATTCTGGGGCCACTGAAGCTTTCTTT.

The rearrangement joins TRBV7-2 to TRBJ2-2; 10 bases are shared with TRBD2. J lost 6 bases, V lost 1 base, and 8 bases had no gene match. Looked up from germline, CDR1 is SGHTA and CDR2 is FQGNSA. The CDR3 has 17 residues. The CDR3 loop reads CASSLVPPSGSSGELFF. CDR3 coding DNA: TGTGCCAGCAGCTTAGTCCCCCCTAGCGGGAGTTCCGGGGAGCTGTTTTTT.

The chain uses TRBV24-1 and TRBJ1-2, with 8 nucleotides matching TRBD1. V lost 6 bases, J lost 8 bases, and 10 bases stayed unmatched. The CDR3 extends over 14 amino acids. Germline CDR1 is KGHDR and CDR2 is SFDVKD. CDR3 DNA sequence: TGTGCCACCAGTACGGGACAGGTTAGCAGCGGCTACACCTTC. Translated: CATSTGQVSSGYTF.

In its sample, this clone was seen once. This chain links TRBV25-1 with TRBJ1-1; possibly TRBD1 for D (6 bases). V shed 10 bases and J shed 1 base, with 19 bases lying between them. The CDR3 consists of 15 residues. From germline, CDR1 is MGHDK and CDR2 SYGVNS. DNA of the CDR3: TGTGCCACCTCAAGAACTGGACAGAAGAACACTGAAGCTTTCTTT. Translation gives CATSRTGQKNTEAFF.

V gene TRBV4-1 combines with J gene TRBJ2-7; 9 bases line up with TRBD1. V shed 3 bases and J 5 bases; nucleotides not matched to a gene: 11. This CDR3 comprises 16 residues. The germline V gene encodes CDR1 MGHRA and CDR2 YSYEKL. CDR3 region: CASSHIPGTGWNEQYF. The CDR3 coding sequence is TGCGCCAGCAGCCACATACCCGGGACAGGGTGGAACGAGCAGTACTTC.

The rearrangement links TRBV7-9 to TRBJ1-2; no clear D. There are 10 residues in the CDR3. V lost 6 bases and J 7 bases, leaving 6 bases between the germline ends. Germline V lookup: CDR1 SEHNR, CDR2 FQNEAQ (reference sequence). This chain's CDR3 is CASSPSGYTF. CDR3 in DNA: TGTGCCAGCAGTCCTAGTGGCTACACCTTC.

The V gene is TRBV2, the J gene TRBJ2-5; TRBD2 matches at 9 bases. In germline, CDR1 is SNHLY, CDR2 FYNNEI. This CDR3 has 15 residues. Germline trimming cut 3 bases from V and 5 bases from J; bases unmatched to any gene: 7. The CDR3 loop is CASSESQREAETQYF. CDR3 nucleotides: TGTGCCAGCAGTGAGTCCCAGCGGGAGGCGGAGACCCAGTACTTC.